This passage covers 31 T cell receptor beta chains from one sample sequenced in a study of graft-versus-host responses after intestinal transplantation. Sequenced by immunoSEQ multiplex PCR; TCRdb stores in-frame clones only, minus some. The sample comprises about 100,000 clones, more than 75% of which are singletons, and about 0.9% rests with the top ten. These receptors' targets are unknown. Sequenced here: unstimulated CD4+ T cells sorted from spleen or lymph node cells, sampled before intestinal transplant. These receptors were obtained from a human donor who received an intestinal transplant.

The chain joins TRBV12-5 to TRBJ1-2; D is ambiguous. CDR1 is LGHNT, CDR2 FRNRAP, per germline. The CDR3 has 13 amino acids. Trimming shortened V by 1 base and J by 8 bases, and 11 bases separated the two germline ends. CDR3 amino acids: CASGLGSVGGYTF. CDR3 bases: TGTGCTAGTGGTTTGGGTTCAGTTGGGGGCTACACCTTC.

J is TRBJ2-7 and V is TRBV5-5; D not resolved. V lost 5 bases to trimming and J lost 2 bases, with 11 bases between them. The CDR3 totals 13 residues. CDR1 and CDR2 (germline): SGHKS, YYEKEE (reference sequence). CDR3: CASSPNEAYEQYF. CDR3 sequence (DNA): TGTGCCAGCAGTCCCAACGAGGCCTACGAGCAGTACTTC. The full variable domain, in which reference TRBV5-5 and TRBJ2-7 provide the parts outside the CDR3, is DAGVTQSPTHLIKTRGQQVTLRCSPISGHKSVSWYQQVLGQGPQFIFQYYEKEERGRGNFPDRFSARQFPNYSSELNVNALLLGDSALYLCASSPNEAYEQYFGPGTRLTVT.

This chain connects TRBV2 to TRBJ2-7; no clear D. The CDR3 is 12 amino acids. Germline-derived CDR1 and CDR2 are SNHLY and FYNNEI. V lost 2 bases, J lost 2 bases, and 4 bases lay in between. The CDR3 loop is CASSETPYEQYF. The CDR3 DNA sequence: TGTGCCAGCAGTGAAACCCCCTACGAGCAGTACTTC.

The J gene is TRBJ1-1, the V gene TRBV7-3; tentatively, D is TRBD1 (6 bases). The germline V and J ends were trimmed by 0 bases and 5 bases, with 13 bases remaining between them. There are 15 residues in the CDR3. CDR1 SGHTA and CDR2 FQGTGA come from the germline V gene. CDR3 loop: CASSLTRTAPTEAFF. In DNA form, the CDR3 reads TGTGCCAGCAGCTTAACGCGGACAGCCCCGACTGAAGCTTTCTTT.

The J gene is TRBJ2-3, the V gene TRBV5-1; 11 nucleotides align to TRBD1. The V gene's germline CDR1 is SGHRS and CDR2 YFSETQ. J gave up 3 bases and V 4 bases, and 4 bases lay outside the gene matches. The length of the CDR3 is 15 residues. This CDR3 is CASSQGTGGTDTQYF. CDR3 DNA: TGCGCCAGCAGCCAGGGGACAGGGGGTACAGATACGCAGTATTTT.

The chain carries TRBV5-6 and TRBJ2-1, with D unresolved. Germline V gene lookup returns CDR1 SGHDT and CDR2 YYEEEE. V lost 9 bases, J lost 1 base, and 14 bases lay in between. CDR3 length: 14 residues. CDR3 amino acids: CATTRTDSYNEQFF. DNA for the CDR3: TGTGCCACCACCCGGACCGATTCCTACAATGAGCAGTTCTTC.

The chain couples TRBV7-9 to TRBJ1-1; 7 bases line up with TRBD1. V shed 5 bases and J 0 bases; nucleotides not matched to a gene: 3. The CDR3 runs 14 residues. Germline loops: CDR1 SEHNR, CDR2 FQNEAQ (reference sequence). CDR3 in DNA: TGTGCCAGCAGCCTGGGGACAGTGAACACTGAAGCTTTCTTT. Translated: CASSLGTVNTEAFF.

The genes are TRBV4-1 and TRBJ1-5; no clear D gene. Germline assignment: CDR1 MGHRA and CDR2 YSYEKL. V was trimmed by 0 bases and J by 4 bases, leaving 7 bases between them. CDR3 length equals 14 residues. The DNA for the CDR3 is TGCGCCAGCAGCCAAGAGGCGGGGAATCAGCCCCAGCATTTT. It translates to CASSQEAGNQPQHF.

The CDR3 DNA follows: TGCAGCGTTGAGATGACAGCGCCGAACACTGAAGCTTTCTTT. Protein sequence: CSVEMTAPNTEAFF. This rearrangement joins TRBV29-1 to TRBJ1-1; D might be TRBD1 (5 bases). Per germline, CDR1 SQVTM and CDR2 ANQGSEA. The V and J ends lost 3 bases and 1 base respectively, with 12 bases between them. This CDR3 is built from 14 residues.

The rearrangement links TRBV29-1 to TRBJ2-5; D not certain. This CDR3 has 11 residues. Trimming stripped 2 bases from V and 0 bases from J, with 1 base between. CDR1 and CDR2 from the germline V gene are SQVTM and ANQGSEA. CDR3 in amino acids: CSVENQETQYF. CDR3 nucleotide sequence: TGCAGCGTTGAAAACCAAGAGACCCAGTACTTC.

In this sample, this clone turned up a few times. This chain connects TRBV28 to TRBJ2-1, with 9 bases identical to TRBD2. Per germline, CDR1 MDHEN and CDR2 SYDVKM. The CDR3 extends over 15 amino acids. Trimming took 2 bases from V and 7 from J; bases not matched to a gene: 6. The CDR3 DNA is TGTGCCAGCAGTTTAGAGGGACTAGCTGGGAATGAGCAGTTCTTC. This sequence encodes CASSLEGLAGNEQFF.

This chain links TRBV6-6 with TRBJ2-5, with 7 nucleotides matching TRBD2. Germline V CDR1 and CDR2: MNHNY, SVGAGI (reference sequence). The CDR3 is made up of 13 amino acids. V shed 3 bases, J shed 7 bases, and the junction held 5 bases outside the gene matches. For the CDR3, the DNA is TGTGCCAGCAGTTATCGGGACTACGGGACCCAGTACTTC. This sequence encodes CASSYRDYGTQYF.

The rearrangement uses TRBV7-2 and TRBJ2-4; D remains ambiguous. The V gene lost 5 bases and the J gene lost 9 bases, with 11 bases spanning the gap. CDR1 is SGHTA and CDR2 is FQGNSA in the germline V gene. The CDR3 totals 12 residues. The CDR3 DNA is TGTGCCAGCAGCCCGACCCTGGGCATTCAGTACTTC. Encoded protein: CASSPTLGIQYF.

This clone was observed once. CDR3 bases: TGTGCCAGCCTGTCGGGGTCGTTCTATGGCTACACCTTC. Translation: CASLSGSFYGYTF. The chain employs TRBV2 and TRBJ1-2, with no clear D. The CDR3 has 13 amino acids. Deletions cut 8 bases from V and 4 bases from J, with 14 bases between. The V gene's germline CDR1 is SNHLY and CDR2 FYNNEI. Based on the CDR3 plus reference TRBV2 and TRBJ1-2, the full variable domain is EPEVTQTPSHQVTQMGQEVILRCVPISNHLYFYWYRQILGQKVEFLVSFYNNEISEKSEIFDDQFSVERPDGSNFTLKIRSTKLEDSAMYFCASLSGSFYGYTFGSGTRLTVV.

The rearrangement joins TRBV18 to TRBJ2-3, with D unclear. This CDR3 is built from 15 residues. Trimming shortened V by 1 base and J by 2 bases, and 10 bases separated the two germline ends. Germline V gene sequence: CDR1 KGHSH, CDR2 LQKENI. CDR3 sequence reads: CASSPRDLSTDTQYF. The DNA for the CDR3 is TGTGCCAGCTCACCACGGGATCTATCCACAGATACGCAGTATTTT.

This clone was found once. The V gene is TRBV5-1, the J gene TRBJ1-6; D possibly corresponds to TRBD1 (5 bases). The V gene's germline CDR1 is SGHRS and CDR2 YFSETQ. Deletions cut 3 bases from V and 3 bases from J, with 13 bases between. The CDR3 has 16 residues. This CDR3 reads CASSSGTRVYNSPLHF. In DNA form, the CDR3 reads TGCGCCAGCAGCTCGGGGACTCGAGTCTATAATTCACCCCTCCACTTT.

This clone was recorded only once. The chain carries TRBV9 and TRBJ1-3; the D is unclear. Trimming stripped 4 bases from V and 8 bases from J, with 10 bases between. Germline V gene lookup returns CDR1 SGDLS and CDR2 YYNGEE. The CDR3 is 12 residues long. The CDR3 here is CASSSDRHTIYF. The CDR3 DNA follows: TGTGCCAGCAGCTCGGACCGGCACACCATATATTTT.

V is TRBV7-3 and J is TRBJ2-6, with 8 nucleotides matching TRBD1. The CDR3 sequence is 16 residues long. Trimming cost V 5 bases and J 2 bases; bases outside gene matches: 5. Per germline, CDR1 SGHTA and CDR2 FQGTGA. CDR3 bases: TGTGCCAGCAGCCTGGGACAGGCACCTGGGGCCAACGTCCTGACTTTC. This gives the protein CASSLGQAPGANVLTF.

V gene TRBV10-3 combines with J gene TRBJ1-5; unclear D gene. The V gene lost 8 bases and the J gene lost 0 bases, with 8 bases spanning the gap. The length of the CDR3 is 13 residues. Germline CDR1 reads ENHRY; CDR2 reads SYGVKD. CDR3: CAIGKNSNQPQHF. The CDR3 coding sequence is TGTGCCATCGGGAAAAATAGCAATCAGCCCCAGCATTTT.

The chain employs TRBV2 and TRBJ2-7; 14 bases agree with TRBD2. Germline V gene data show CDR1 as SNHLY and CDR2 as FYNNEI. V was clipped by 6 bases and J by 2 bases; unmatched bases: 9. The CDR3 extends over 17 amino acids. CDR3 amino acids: CASSRLAGGPAAYEQYF. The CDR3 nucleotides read TGTGCCAGCAGCCGACTAGCGGGAGGGCCGGCAGCCTACGAGCAGTACTTC.

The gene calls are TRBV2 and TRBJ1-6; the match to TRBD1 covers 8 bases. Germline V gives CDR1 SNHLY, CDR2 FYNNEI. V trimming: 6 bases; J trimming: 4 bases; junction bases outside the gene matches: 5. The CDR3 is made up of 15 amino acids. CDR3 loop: CASRADRAYNSPLHF. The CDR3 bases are TGTGCCAGCAGGGCGGACAGGGCGTATAATTCACCCCTCCACTTT.

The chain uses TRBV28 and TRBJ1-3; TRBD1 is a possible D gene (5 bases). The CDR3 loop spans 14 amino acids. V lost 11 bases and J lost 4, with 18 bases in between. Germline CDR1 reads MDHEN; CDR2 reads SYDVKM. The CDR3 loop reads CAAGTLLSGNTIYF. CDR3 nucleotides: TGTGCCGCAGGGACCCTATTGTCCGGAAACACCATATATTTT.

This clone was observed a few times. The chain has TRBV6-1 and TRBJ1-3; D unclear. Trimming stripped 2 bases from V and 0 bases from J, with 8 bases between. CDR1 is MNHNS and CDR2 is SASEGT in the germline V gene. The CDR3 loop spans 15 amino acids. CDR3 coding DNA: TGTGCCAGCAGTGAATCGGGCGGCTCTGGAAACACCATATATTTT. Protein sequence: CASSESGGSGNTIYF.

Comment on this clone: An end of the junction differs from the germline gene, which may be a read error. CDR3 sequence (DNA): TGCGCCAGCAGCTTGGAGACAGCCTACGATCAGTACTTC. This sequence encodes CASSLETAYDQYF. The V gene is TRBV5-1, the J gene TRBJ2-7, with TRBD1 as a possible D gene (5 bases). Germline V gives CDR1 SGHRS, CDR2 YFSETQ. The CDR3 sequence is 13 residues long. Based on the CDR3 plus reference TRBV5-1 and TRBJ2-7, the full variable domain is KAGVTQTPRYLIKTRGQQVTLSCSPISGHRSVSWYQQTPGQGLQFLFEYFSETQRNKGNFPGRFSGRQFSNSRSEMNVSTLELGDSALYLCASSLETAYDQYFGPGTRLTVT.

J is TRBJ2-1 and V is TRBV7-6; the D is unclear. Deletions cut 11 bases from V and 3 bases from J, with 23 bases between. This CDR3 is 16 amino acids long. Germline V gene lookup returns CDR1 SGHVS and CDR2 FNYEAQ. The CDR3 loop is CAAQRSILESYNEQFF. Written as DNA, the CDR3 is TGTGCCGCGCAACGGAGTATCCTAGAAAGCTACAATGAGCAGTTCTTC.

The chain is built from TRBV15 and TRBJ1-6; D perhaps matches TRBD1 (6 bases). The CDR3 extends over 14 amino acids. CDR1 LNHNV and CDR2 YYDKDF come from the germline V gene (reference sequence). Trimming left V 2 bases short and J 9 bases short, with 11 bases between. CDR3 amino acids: CATSRKKDSSPLHF. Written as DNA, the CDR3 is TGTGCCACCAGCAGAAAAAAGGACAGTTCACCCCTCCACTTT.

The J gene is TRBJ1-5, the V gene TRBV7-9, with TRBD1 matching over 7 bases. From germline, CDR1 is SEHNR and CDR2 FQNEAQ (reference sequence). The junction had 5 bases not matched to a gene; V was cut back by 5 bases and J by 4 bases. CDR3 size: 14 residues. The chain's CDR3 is CASSPGTVNQPQHF. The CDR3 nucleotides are TGTGCCAGCAGCCCCGGGACAGTTAATCAGCCCCAGCATTTT.

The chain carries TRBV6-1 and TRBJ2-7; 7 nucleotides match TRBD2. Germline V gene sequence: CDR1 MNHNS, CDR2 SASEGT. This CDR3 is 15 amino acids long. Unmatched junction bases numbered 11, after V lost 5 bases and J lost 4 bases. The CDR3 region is CASSWGEGLSYEQYF. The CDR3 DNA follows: TGTGCCAGCAGTTGGGGGGAGGGCCTGAGTTACGAGCAGTACTTC.

The CDR3 region is CASSLAWNNEQFF. CDR3 coding DNA: TGTGCCAGCAGCTTAGCGTGGAACAATGAGCAGTTCTTC. This chain uses TRBV7-9 with TRBJ2-1; D is uncertain. The CDR3 contains 13 residues. Germline V gene sequence: CDR1 SEHNR, CDR2 FQNEAQ (reference sequence). Trimming took off 0 bases at V and 5 bases at J, with 5 bases between the two ends.

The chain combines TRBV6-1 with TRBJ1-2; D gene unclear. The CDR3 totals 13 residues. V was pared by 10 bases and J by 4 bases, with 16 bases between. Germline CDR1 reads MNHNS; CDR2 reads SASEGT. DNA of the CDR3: TGTGCCACCGCCCCCGGACCTAGCTATGGCTACACCTTC. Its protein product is CATAPGPSYGYTF.

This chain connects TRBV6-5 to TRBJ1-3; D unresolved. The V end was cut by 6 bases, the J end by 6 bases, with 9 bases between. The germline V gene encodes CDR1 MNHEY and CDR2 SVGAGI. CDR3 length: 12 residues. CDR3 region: CASRDTVNTIYF. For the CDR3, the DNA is TGTGCCAGCAGAGATACAGTAAACACCATATATTTT.